This is a list of T cell receptor beta chains from one sample in a study of shared clonotypes between healthy human individuals. Sequencing was performed with immunoSEQ multiplex PCR; in TCRdb, only in-frame clones are kept and a portion is missing. This table has around 2,000,000 clones, about 95% appearing once. Sequences were obtained from naive CD8+ T cells sorted from blood. The receptors stem from a man younger than 35 in good health. Each CDR3 is given with its conserved first and last residue. D genes are given only for firm matches. Clone size is not always given. Where it is, it says once, few, many or a class for expanded clones.

d_call	clone_size	v_call	j_call	cdr3_aa	cdr3_nt
.	.	TRBV10-3	TRBJ1-5	CAIQQGNNQPQHF	TGTGCCATACAACAGGGAAACAATCAGCCCCAGCATTTT
TRBD2	.	TRBV27	TRBJ2-7	CASRVLAGTYEQYF	TGTGCCAGCAGAGTACTAGCGGGGACCTACGAGCAGTACTTC
.	.	TRBV10-3	TRBJ2-6	CAISELAAPGANVLTF	TGTGCCATCAGTGAACTAGCAGCTCCTGGGGCCAACGTCCTGACTTTC
.	.	TRBV7-2	TRBJ2-1	CASSLDVASSRLYNEQFF	TGTGCCAGCAGCTTAGATGTGGCTAGCTCGAGACTTTACAATGAGCAGTTCTTC
TRBD2	.	TRBV5-6	TRBJ2-7	CASSFSAGVGEQYF	TGTGCCAGCAGCTTCTCAGCGGGAGTAGGCGAGCAGTACTTC
TRBD2	.	TRBV2	TRBJ2-7	CASSERGEGSEVQYF	TGTGCCAGCAGTGAACGGGGGGAGGGGAGTGAGGTGCAGTACTTC
.	.	TRBV11-2	TRBJ1-1	CASSKTGSPEAFF	TGTGCCAGCAGCAAAACAGGGTCCCCTGAAGCTTTCTTT
.	.	TRBV29-1	TRBJ2-3	CSVVWRGPEDTQYF	TGCAGCGTAGTGTGGCGGGGCCCAGAGGATACGCAGTATTTT
.	.	TRBV12-5	TRBJ1-1	CASGLGWGIPNTEAFF	TGTGCTAGTGGTTTGGGCTGGGGGATCCCGAACACTGAAGCTTTCTTT
.	.	TRBV27	TRBJ1-6	CASSLAGNSPLHF	TGTGCCAGCAGTTTAGCGGGGAATTCACCCCTCCACTTT
.	.	TRBV14	TRBJ2-7	CASSLTGWGWVDEQYF	TGTGCCAGCAGCCTTACCGGTTGGGGTTGGGTAGACGAGCAGTACTTC
.	.	TRBV15	TRBJ2-1	CATSRVGAGIYNEQFF	TGTGCCACCAGCAGAGTTGGGGCGGGGATTTACAATGAGCAGTTCTTC
TRBD1	.	TRBV27	TRBJ1-5	CASSDQGGNQPQHF	TGTGCCAGCAGTGACCAGGGGGGCAATCAGCCCCAGCATTTT
TRBD1	.	TRBV29-1	TRBJ1-2	CSVFTGGADYGYTF	TGCAGCGTTTTTACAGGGGGCGCCGACTATGGCTACACCTTC
.	.	TRBV29-1	TRBJ2-1	CSVDRQYNEQFF	TGCAGCGTTGATCGACAGTACAATGAGCAGTTCTTC
.	.	TRBV4-1	TRBJ1-6	CASSQVAGSSSSYNSPLHF	TGCGCCAGCAGCCAAGTCGCGGGCAGTTCGAGCTCCTATAATTCACCCCTCCACTTT
.	.	TRBV9	TRBJ2-5	CASSADSQETQYF	TGTGCCAGCAGCGCTGACAGCCAAGAGACCCAGTACTTC
.	.	TRBV30	TRBJ2-1	CAWSPGLSGEQFF	TGTGCCTGGAGTCCAGGACTCTCGGGGGAGCAGTTCTTC
TRBD2	.	TRBV19	TRBJ2-7	CASQGLAPEEQYF	TGTGCCAGCCAGGGACTAGCGCCCGAGGAGCAGTACTTC
TRBD1	.	TRBV6-1	TRBJ2-2	CASSEEEDGTGTGELFF	TGTGCCAGCAGTGAAGAAGAGGATGGGACAGGAACCGGGGAGCTGTTTTTT
TRBD1	.	TRBV7-9	TRBJ2-7	CASSIRDREYEQYF	TGTGCCAGCAGCATACGGGACAGGGAGTACGAGCAGTACTTC
.	few	TRBV19	TRBJ1-1	CASSIVMNTEAFF	TGTGCCAGTAGTATAGTCATGAACACTGAAGCTTTCTTT
.	.	TRBV30	TRBJ2-7	CAWMEGISYEQYF	TGTGCCTGGATGGAGGGTATCTCCTACGAGCAGTACTTC
.	.	TRBV27	TRBJ2-7	CASSPRDKVHEQYF	TGTGCCAGCAGTCCCCGGGACAAGGTCCACGAGCAGTACTTC
.	.	TRBV19	TRBJ1-5	CASSIVDGPNQPQHF	TGTGCCAGTAGTATAGTAGACGGACCCAATCAGCCCCAGCATTTT
.	.	TRBV27	TRBJ1-5	CASTPGGSNQPQHF	TGTGCCAGCACCCCTGGGGGTAGCAATCAGCCCCAGCATTTT
.	.	TRBV7-8	TRBJ1-2	CASSPILPTAGGYTF	TGTGCCAGCAGCCCCATTCTACCGACAGCGGGTGGCTACACCTTC
.	.	TRBV28	TRBJ2-7	CASSFIPGTAGDVGEQYF	TGTGCCAGCAGTTTTATCCCCGGGACGGCAGGGGATGTGGGCGAGCAGTACTTC
TRBD1	.	TRBV29-1	TRBJ1-2	CSVEEAGGGYGYTF	TGCAGCGTTGAAGAGGCAGGGGGCGGTTATGGCTACACCTTC
TRBD1	.	TRBV7-9	TRBJ2-7	CASSPEDRISYEQYF	TGTGCCAGCAGCCCAGAGGACAGGATCTCCTACGAGCAGTACTTC
TRBD2	.	TRBV19	TRBJ2-2	CASSSWTSGTGELFF	TGTGCCAGTAGTTCTTGGACTAGCGGCACCGGGGAGCTGTTTTTT
TRBD2	.	TRBV13	TRBJ2-7	CASSFVGEGLSEQYF	TGTGCCAGCAGCTTTGTGGGGGAGGGCCTAAGCGAGCAGTACTTC
TRBD2	.	TRBV5-1	TRBJ2-1	CATSAGGPANEQFF	TGCGCCACATCAGCGGGGGGGCCGGCGAATGAGCAGTTCTTC
.	.	TRBV27	TRBJ1-5	CASSLGGGGNQPQHF	TGTGCCAGCAGTTTAGGGGGAGGTGGCAATCAGCCCCAGCATTTT
TRBD1	.	TRBV5-8	TRBJ1-2	CASSWDRGINYGYTF	TGTGCCAGCAGCTGGGACAGGGGGATAAACTATGGCTACACCTTC
TRBD1	.	TRBV27	TRBJ2-3	CASSLGQGSDTQYF	TGTGCCAGCAGCCTAGGACAGGGGTCAGATACGCAGTATTTT
.	once	TRBV5-4	TRBJ1-1	CASSLILGPEEAFF	TGTGCCAGCAGCTTGATACTGGGGCCTGAAGAAGCTTTCTTT